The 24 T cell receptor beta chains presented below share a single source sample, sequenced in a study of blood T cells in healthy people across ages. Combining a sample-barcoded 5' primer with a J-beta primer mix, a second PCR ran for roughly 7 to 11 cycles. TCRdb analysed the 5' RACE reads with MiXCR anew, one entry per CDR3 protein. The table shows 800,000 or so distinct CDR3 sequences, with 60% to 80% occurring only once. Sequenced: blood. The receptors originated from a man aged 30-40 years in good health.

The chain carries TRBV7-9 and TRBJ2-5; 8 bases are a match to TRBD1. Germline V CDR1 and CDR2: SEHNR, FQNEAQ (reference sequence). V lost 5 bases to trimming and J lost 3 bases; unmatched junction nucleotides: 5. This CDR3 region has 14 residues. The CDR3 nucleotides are TGTGCCAGCAGCGCTCAGACAGGGGAAGAGACCCAGTACTTC. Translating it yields CASSAQTGEETQYF.

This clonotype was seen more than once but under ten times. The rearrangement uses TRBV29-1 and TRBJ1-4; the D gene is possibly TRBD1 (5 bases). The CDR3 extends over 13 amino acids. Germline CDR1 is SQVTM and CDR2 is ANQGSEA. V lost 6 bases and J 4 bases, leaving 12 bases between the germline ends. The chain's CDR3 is CSVGRDGNEKLFF. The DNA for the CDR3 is TGCAGCGTCGGACGGGACGGTAATGAAAAACTGTTTTTT.

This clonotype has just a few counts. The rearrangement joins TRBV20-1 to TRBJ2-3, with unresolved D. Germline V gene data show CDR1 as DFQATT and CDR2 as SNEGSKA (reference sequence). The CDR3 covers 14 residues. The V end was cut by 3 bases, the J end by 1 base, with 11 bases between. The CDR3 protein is CSARAGLGTDTQYF. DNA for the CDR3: TGCAGTGCTAGGGCTGGGTTGGGCACAGATACGCAGTATTTT.

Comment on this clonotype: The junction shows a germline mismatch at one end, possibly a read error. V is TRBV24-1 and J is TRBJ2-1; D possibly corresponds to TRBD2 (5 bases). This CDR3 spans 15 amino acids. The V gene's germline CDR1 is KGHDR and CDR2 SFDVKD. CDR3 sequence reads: CATSDTARAGNERFF. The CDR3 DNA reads TGTGCCACCAGTGATACTGCCCGGGCGGGCAATGAGCGGTTCTTC.

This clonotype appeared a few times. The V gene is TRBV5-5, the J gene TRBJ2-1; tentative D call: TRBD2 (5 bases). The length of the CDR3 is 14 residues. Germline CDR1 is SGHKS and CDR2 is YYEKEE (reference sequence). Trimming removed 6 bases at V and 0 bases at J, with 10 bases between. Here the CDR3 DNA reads TGTGCCAGCACATCTAGCTACTCCTACAATGAGCAGTTCTTC. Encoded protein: CASTSSYSYNEQFF.

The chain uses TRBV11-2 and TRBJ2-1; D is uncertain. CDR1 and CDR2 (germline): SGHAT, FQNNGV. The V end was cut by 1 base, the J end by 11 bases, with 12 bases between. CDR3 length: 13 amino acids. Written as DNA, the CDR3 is TGTGCCAGCAGCTTAGGCCGGATTATGAAGCAGTTCTTC. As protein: CASSLGRIMKQFF.

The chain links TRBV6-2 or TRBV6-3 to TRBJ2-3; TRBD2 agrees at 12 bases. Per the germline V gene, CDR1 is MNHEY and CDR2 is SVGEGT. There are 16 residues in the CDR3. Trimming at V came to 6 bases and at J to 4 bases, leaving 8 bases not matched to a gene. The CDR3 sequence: CASSYGLAGSPDTQYF. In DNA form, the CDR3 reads TGTGCCAGCAGCTACGGACTAGCGGGGTCTCCAGATACGCAGTATTTT.

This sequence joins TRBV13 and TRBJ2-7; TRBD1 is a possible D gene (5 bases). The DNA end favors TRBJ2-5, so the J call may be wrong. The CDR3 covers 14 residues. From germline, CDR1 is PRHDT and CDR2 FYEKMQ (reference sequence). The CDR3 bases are TGTGCCAGCAGCTTCCAGGTTCTTCAGGGGACCCAGTACTTC. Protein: CASSFQVLQGTQYF.

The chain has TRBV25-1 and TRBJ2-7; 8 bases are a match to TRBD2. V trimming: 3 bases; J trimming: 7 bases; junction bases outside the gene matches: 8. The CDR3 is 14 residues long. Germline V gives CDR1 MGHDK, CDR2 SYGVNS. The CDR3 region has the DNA TGTGCCAGCAGTGACTATAGCGGGGTAAATGAGCAGTACTTC. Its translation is CASSDYSGVNEQYF.

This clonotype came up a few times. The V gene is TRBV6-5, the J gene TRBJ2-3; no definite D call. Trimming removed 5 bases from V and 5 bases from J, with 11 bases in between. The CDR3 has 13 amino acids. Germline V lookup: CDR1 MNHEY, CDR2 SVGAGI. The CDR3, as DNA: TGTGCCAGCAGTCTATTAGTAGGAGATACGCAGTATTTT. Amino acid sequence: CASSLLVGDTQYF.

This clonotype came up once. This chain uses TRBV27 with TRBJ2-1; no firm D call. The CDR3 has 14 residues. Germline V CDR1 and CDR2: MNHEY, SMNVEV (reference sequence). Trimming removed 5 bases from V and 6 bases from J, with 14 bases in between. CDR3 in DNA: TGTGCCAGCAGTCCGCTGATTTACGGCAATGAGCAGTTCTTC. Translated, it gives CASSPLIYGNEQFF.

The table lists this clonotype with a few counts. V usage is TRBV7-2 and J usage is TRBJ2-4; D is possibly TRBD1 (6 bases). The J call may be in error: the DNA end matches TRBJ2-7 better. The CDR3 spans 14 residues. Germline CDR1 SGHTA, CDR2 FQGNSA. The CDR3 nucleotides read TGTGCCAGCAGCTTAGGGACAGCTCAGCACGAGCAGTACTTC. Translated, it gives CASSLGTAQHEQYF.

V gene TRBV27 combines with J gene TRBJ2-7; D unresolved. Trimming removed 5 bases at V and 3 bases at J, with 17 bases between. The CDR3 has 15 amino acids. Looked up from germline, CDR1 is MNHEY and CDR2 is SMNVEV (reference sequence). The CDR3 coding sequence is TGTGCCAGCAGTCCGGACCTGGCCGTTTACTACGAGCAGTACTTC. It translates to CASSPDLAVYYEQYF.

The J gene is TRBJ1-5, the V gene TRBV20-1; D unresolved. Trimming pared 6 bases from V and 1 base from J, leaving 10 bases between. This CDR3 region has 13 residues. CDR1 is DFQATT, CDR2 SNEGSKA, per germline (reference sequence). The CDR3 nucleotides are TGCAGTGCCTCCGACGGGAGCAATCAGCCCCAGCATTTT. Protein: CSASDGSNQPQHF.

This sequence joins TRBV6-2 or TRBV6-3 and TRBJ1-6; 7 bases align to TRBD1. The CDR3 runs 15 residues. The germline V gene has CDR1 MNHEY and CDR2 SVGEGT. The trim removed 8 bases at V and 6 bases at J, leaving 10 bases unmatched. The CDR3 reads CASPRRDRGNSPLHF. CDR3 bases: TGTGCCAGCCCTAGGAGGGACAGAGGTAATTCACCCCTCCACTTT.

The CDR3, as DNA: TGTGCCAGCAGCGAAAGGCATCTCTACGAGCAGTACTTC. As protein: CASSERHLYEQYF. The chain uses TRBV6-1 and TRBJ2-7; D not resolved. The CDR3 contains 13 residues. V was shortened by 6 bases and J by 3 bases, with 12 bases between the two germline ends. CDR1 is MNHNS and CDR2 is SASEGT in the germline V gene.

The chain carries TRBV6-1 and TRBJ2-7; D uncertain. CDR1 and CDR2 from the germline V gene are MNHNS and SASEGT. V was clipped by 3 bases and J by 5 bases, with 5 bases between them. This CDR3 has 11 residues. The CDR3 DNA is TGTGCCAGCAGTGACAGCGACGAGCAGTACTTC. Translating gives CASSDSDEQYF.

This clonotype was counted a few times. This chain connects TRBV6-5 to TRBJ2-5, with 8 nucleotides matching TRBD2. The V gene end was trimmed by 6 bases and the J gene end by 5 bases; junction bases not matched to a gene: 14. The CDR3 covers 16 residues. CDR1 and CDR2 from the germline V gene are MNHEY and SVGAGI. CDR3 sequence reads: CASRRLDSGAGETQYF. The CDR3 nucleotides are TGTGCCAGCAGACGACTAGATAGCGGGGCGGGTGAGACCCAGTACTTC.

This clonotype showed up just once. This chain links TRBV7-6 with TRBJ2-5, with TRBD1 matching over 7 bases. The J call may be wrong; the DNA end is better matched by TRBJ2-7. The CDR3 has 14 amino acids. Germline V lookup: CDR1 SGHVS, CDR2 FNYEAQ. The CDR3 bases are TGTGCCAGCAGCTTGGTTCTACAGGGGAACGAGCAGTACTTC. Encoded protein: CASSLVLQGNEQYF.

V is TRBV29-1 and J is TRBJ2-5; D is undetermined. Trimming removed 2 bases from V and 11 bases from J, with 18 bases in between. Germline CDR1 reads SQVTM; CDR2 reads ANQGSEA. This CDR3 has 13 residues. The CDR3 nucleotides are TGCAGCGTTGAACCGGACGGATACAATGAGCAGTACTTC. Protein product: CSVEPDGYNEQYF. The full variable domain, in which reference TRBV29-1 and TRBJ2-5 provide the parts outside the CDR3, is SAVISQKPSRDICQRGTSLTIQCQVDSQVTMMFWYRQQPGQSLTLIATANQGSEATYESGFVIDKFPISRPNLTFSTLTVSNMSPEDSSIYLCSVEPDGYNEQYFGPGTRLLVL.

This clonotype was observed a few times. CDR3 coding DNA: TGTGCCACCAGCAGAGATCAGGGGGCGAGGACTGAAGCTTTCTTT. Translating gives CATSRDQGARTEAFF. The chain combines TRBV15 with TRBJ1-1; 8 bases are shared with TRBD1. V shed 0 bases, J shed 5 bases, and the junction held 5 bases outside the gene matches. CDR3 length equals 15 residues. Per germline, CDR1 LNHNV and CDR2 YYDKDF (reference sequence). The full variable domain, completed using reference TRBV15 and TRBJ1-1, is DAMVIQNPRYQVTQFGKPVTLSCSQTLNHNVMYWYQQKSSQAPKLLFHYYDKDFNNEADTPDNFQSRRPNTSFCFLDIRSPGLGDTAMYLCATSRDQGARTEAFFGQGTRLTVV.

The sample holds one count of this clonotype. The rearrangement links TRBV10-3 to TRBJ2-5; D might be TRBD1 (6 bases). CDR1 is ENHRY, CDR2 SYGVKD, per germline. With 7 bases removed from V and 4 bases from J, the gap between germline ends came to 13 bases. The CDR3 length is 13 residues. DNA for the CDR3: TGTGCCATCAATTTCGAACAGGGAGAGACCCAGTACTTC. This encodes CAINFEQGETQYF.

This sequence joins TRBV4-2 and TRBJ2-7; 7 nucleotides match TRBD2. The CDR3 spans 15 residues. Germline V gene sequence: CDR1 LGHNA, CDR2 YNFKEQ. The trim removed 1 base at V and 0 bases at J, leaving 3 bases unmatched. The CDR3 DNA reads TGTGCCAGCAGCCAAGTGGGGACTAACTCCTACGAGCAGTACTTC. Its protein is CASSQVGTNSYEQYF.

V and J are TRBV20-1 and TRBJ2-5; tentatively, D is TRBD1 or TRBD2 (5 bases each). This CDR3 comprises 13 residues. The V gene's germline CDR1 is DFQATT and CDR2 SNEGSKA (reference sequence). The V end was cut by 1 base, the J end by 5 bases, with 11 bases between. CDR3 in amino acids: CSARVRGAETQYF. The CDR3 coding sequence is TGCAGTGCTAGAGTGAGAGGGGCCGAGACCCAGTACTTC.